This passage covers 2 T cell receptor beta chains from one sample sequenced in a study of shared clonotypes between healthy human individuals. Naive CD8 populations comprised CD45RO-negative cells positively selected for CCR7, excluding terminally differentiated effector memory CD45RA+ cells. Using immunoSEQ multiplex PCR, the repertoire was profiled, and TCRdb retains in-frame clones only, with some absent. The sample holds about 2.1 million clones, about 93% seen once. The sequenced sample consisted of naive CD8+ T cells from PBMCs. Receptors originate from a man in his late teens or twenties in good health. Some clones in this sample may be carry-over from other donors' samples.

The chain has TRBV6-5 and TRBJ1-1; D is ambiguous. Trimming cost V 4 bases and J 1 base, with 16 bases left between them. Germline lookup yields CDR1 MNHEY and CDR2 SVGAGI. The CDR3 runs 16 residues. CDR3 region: CASSSDYSWGNTEAFF. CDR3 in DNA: TGTGCCAGCAGTTCCGACTATTCATGGGGGAACACTGAAGCTTTCTTT.

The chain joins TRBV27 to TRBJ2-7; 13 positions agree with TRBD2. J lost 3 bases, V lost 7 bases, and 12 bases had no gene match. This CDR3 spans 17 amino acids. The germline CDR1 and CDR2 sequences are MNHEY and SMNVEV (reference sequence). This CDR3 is CASKKDWTSGSSYEQYF. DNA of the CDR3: TGTGCCAGCAAGAAAGACTGGACTAGCGGGAGCAGCTACGAGCAGTACTTC.